This entry concerns a single TCR beta chain. Its target antigen remains unknown. Per-base qualities were not stored, and no clone one base away is much larger. This specimen belongs to a study of T-cell memory formation after mild COVID-19 (dated by TCRdb to the early 2020s). At the level of the whole study: TCR sequence clusters from the two donors were found to be largely donor specific. In a couple of donors, T-cell clones that expanded and contracted after mild COVID-19 were tracked by sequencing TCRalpha and TCRbeta repertoires over time. The cohort comprised two young, previously healthy adult volunteers, one female and one male.

Ficoll-Paque density gradient centrifugation was used to isolate PBMCs. Overall results and qualifications from the work: The study included only a couple of mild cases, and larger cohorts that include severe cases with pre-infection samples were judged to be necessary. Clones contracting from day 15 to 85 had balanced CD4/CD8 phenotypes, while a second wave expanding from day 15 to 37 was biased towards CD4+. Some responding clones were found in pre-infection memory, which suggests that pre-existing cross-reactive memory T cells took part in the SARS-CoV-2 response. The second-wave clones that peaked on day 37 were not confirmed to be SARS-CoV-2 specific. Contracting CD4+ clones turned up mainly in the CM and EM memory subsets, whereas EMRA was where CD8+ clones were enriched.

Sequenced on an Illumina NovaSeq 6000. Using 5'RACE with constant-segment primers, TCRalpha and TCRbeta cDNA libraries were constructed, with sample barcodes and unique molecular identifiers added in the process. RNA was extracted from every sample with Trizol reagent. The libraries were amplified in two PCR steps, and the second step added a second sample barcode and Illumina TruSeq adapters. The libraries were sequenced on an Illumina NovaSeq using 2 x 150 bp paired-end reads. The study's processing was this. Reads were demultiplexed and collapsed into UMI-guided consensus sequences with migec v1.2.7. Using mixcr v2.1.11, the UMI consensuses were aligned to TRA and TRB V and J templates and assembled into clonotypes. Clonotypes were classified as expanded or contracted when called significant by both edgeR and NoisET, with noise models trained on biological replicates. For edgeR calls, a false discovery rate-adjusted p below 0.01 and a log2 fold-change threshold of 1 were applied. As an exploratory analysis of dynamics, PCA with hierarchical clustering was applied to max-normalized trajectories of the 1000 most abundant clonotypes. Separately sequenced CD4+ and CD8+ repertoires were used to assign a CD4 or CD8 phenotype to each responding clone. TCRdb reanalyzed the raw reads on its own, using fastp at Q25 for trimming and MiXCR for clone calling, and kept in-frame beta chains. Identical CDR3 protein sequences are pooled into one entry, listed with their most common genes and DNA. The V and J calls were determined by TCRdb, not by the authors. The sample profile shows roughly 600,000 distinct CDR3 sequences; about 20% of them were found once. About 11% of the sample rests with the top ten.

Sequencing used PBMCs or a T cell subset sorted from them (not recorded which). The sequence came from an adult woman who had mild COVID-19 (a few samples of this study predate the infection). The sample titles of this study are shuffled in the database, so cell type and time point are left out; the donor was told from shared clones.

In nucleotides, the sequence is TGCGCCAGCAGCTTGGGACACCGGGACAGTATTTACGAGCAGTACTTC. Its product reads: CASSLGHRDSIYEQYF. The chain links TRBV5-1 with TRBJ2-7; 7 bases in the middle match TRBD1. CDR1 and CDR2 are drawn from the germline V gene: SGHRS, YFSETQ. From the cysteine through the phenylalanine, the CDR3 covers 16 amino acids. Just the 48-base CDR3 DNA is kept, in frame starting at base 1. V trim: 0 bases; J trim: 4 bases; unmatched bases: 10.